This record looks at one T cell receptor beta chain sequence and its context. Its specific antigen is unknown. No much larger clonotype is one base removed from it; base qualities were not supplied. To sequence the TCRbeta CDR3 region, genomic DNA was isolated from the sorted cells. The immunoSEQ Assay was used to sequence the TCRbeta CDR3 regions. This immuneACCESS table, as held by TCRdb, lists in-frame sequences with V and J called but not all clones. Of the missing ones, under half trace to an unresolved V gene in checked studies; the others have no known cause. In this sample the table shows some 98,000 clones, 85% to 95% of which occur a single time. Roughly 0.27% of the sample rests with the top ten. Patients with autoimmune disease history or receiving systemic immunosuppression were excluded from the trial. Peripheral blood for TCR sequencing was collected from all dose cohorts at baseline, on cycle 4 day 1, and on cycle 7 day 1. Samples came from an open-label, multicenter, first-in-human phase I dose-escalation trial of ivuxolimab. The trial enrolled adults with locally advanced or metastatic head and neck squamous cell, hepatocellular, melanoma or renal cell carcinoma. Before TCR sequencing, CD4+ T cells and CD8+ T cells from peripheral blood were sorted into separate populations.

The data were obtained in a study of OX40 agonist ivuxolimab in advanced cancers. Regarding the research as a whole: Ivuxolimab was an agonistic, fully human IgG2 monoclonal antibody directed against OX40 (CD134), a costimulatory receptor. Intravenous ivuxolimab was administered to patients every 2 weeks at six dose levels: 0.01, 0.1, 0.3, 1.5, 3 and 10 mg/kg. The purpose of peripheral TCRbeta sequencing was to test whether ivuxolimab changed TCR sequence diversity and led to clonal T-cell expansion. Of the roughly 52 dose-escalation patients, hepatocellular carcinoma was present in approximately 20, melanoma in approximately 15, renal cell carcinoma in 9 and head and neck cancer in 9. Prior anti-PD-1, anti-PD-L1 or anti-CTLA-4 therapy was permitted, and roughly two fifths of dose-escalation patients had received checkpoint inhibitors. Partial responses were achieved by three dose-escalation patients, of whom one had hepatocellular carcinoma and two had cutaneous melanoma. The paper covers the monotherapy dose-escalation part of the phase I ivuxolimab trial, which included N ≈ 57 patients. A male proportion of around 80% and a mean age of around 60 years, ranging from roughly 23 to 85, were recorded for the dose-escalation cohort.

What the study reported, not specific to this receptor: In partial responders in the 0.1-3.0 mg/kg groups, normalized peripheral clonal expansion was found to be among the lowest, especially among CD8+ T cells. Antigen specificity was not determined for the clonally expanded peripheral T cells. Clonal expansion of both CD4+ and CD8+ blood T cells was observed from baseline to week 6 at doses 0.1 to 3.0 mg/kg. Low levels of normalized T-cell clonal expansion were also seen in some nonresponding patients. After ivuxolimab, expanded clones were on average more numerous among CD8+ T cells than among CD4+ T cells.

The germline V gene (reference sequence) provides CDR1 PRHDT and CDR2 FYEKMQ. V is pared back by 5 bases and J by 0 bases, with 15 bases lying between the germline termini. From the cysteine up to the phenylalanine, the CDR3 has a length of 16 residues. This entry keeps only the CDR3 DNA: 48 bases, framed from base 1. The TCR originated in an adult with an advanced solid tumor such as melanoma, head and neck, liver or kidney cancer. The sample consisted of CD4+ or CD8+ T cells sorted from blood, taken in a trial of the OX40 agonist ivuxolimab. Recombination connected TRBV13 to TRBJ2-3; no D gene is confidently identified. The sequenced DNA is TGTGCCAGCAGCCTTTTAGCCAGGAGAAGCACAGATACGCAGTATTTT. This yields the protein CASSLLARRSTDTQYF.